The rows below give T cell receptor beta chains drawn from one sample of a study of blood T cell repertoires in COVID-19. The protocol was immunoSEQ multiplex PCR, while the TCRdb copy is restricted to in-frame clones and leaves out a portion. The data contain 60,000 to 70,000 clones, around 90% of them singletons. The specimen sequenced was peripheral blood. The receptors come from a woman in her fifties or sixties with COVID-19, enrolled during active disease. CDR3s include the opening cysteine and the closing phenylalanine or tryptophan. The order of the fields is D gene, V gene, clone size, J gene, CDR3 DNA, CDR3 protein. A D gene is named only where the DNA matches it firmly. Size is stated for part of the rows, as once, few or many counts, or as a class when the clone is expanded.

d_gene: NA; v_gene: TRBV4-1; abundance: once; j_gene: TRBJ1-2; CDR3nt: TGCGCCAGCAGCCTGGACAGTAACTATGGCTACACCTTC; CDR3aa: CASSLDSNYGYTF
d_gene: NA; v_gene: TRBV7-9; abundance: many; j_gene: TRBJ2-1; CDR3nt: TGTGCCAGCACCTCTGAGGGGGTGGTTGGTGAGCAGTTCTTC; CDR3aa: CASTSEGVVGEQFF
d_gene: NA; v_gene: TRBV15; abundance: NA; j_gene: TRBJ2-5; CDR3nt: TGTGCCACCAGCCCATCAAGCGGGTGGGAGACCCAGTACTTC; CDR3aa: CATSPSSGWETQYF
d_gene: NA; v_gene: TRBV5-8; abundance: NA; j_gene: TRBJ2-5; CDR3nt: TGTGCCAGCACCCAAACTGGGGGCATGGAGACCCAGTACTTC; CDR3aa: CASTQTGGMETQYF
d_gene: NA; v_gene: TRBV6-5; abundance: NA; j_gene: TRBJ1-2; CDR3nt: TGTGCCAGCAGGCAACAGCCCTATGGCTACACCTTC; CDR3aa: CASRQQPYGYTF
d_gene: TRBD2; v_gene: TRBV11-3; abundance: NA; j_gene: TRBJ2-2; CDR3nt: TGTGCCAGCAGCCGACTAGCGGGGGAGTATGGCACCGGGGAGCTGTTTTTT; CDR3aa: CASSRLAGEYGTGELFF
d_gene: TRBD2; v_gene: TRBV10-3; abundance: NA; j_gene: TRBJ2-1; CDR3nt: TGTGCCATCAGTGGGGCACTAGCGGGGGACAATGAGCAGTTCTTC; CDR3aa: CAISGALAGDNEQFF
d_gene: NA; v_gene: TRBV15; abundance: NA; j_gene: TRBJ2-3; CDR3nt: TGTGCCACCAGCGGTAGGGGGAGTACAGATACGCAGTATTTT; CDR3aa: CATSGRGSTDTQYF
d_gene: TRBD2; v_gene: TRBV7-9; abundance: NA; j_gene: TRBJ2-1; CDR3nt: TGTGCCAGCAGCTTTGACGCGGGGGGATACAATGAGCAGTTCTTC; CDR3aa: CASSFDAGGYNEQFF
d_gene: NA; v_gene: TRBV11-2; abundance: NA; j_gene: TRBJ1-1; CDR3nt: TGTGCCAGCAGCTTTGGAGGCACTGAAGCTTTCTTT; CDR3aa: CASSFGGTEAFF
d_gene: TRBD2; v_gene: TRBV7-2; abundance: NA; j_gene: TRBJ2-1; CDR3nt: TGTGCCAGCAGCTCCCCCGCTAGCGGGAGGAGGGCTGAGCAGTTCTTC; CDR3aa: CASSSPASGRRAEQFF
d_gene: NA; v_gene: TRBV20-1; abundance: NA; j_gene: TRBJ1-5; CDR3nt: TGCAGTGCTAGTGCAGGGACTAATCAGCCCCAGCATTTT; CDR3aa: CSASAGTNQPQHF
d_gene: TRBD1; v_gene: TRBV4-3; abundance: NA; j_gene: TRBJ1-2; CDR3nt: TGCGCCAGCAGCCAAGAAGGGACAGGGCTTGGGTATGGCTACACCTTC; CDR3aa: CASSQEGTGLGYGYTF
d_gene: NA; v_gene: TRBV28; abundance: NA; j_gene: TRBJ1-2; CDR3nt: TGTGCCACCCTAGGGGGTCATGAGGGGAGAGGTGGCTACACCTTC; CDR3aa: CATLGGHEGRGGYTF
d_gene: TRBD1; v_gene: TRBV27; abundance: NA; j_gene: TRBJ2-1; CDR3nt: TGTGCCAGCAGCTTGGGACAGCCGTTCTCCTACAATGAGCAGTTCTTC; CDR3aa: CASSLGQPFSYNEQFF
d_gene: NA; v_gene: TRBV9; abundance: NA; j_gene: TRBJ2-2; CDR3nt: TGTGCCAGCAGCGTAGATAGTCTGTTTCGGGGCACCGGGGAGCTGTTTTTT; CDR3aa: CASSVDSLFRGTGELFF
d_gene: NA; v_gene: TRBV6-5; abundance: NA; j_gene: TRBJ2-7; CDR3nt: TGTGCCAGCACTCCCGACTTCTACGAGCAGTACTTC; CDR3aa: CASTPDFYEQYF
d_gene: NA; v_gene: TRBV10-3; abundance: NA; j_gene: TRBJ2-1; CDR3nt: TGTGCCATCAGTGTCGAACAGGGAACCTACAATGAGCAGTTCTTC; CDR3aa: CAISVEQGTYNEQFF
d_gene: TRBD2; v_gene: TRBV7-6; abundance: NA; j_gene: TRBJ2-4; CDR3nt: TGTGCCAGCAGCTTAGGGGGGGGTAGTCCCATTCAGTACTTC; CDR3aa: CASSLGGGSPIQYF
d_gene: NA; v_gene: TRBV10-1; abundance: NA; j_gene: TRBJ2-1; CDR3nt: TGCGCCAGCAGTCCCCAGGGGATAGGGAATGAGCAGTTCTTC; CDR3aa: CASSPQGIGNEQFF
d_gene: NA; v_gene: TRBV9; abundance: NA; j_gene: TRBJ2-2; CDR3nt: TGTGCCAGCAGCGTACTCGGGACAACCGAGACCGGGGAGCTGTTTTTT; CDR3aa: CASSVLGTTETGELFF
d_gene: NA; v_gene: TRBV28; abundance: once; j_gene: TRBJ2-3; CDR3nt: TGTGCCAGCAGTTTTACGTCGGGGGACCACATCATCACAGATACGCAGTATTTT; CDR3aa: CASSFTSGDHIITDTQYF
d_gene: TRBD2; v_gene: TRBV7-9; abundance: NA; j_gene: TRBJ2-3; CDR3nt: TGTGCCAGCAGCCCACCGGGACTAGCGGGGGGGAGTGCAGATACGCAGTATTTT; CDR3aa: CASSPPGLAGGSADTQYF
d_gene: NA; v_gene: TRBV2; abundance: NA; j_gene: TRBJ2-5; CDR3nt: TGTGCCAGCAGTCGCGGACGGGAGGAGACCCAGTACTTC; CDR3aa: CASSRGREETQYF
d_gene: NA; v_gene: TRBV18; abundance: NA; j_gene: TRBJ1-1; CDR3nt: TGTGCCAGCTCACCACGGTCGGGTATGAACACTGAAGCTTTCTTT; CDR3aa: CASSPRSGMNTEAFF
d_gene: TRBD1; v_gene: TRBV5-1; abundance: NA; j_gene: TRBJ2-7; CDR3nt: TGCGCCAGCAGTAGGGGGCACTACGAGCAGTACTTC; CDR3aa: CASSRGHYEQYF